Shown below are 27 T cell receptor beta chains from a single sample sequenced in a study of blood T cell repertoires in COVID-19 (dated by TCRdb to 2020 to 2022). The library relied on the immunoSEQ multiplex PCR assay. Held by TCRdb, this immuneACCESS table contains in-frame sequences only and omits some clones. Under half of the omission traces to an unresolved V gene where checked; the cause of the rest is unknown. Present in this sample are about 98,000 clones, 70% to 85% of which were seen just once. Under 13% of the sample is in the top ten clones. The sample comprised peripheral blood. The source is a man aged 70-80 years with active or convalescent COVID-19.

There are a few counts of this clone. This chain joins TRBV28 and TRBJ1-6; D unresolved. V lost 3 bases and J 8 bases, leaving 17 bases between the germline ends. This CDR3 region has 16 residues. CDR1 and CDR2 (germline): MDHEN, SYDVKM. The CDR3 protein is CASSLVGSGRYSPLHF. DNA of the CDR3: TGTGCCAGCAGTTTGGTCGGCTCGGGGAGATATTCACCCCTCCACTTT. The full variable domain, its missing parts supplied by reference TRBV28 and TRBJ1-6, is DVKVTQSSRYLVKRTGEKVFLECVQDMDHENMFWYRQDPGLGLRLIYFSYDVKMKEKGDIPEGYSVSREKKERFSLILESASTNQTSMYLCASSLVGSGRYSPLHFGNGTRLTVT.

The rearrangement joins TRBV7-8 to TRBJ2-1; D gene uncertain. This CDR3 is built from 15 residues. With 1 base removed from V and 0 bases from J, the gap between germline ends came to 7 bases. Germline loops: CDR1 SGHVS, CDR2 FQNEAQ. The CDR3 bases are TGTGCCAGCAGCTTAGAACAGAGCTCCTACAATGAGCAGTTCTTC. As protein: CASSLEQSSYNEQFF.

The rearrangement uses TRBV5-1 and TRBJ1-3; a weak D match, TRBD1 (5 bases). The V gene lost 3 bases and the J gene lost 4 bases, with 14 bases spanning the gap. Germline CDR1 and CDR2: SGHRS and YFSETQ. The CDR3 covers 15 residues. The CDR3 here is CASSSGGGSGNTIYF. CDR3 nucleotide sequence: TGCGCCAGCAGCTCCGGCGGGGGATCCGGAAACACCATATATTTT.

CDR3 sequence (DNA): TGTGCCAGCAGCTTGGTACTAGCGGATAGCACAGATACGCAGTATTTT. Translation gives CASSLVLADSTDTQYF. The chain carries TRBV5-6 and TRBJ2-3; TRBD2 matches 8 bases. The CDR3 contains 16 residues. The V gene end was trimmed by 0 bases and the J gene end by 0 bases; junction bases not matched to a gene: 3. The germline gives CDR1 SGHDT, CDR2 YYEEEE.

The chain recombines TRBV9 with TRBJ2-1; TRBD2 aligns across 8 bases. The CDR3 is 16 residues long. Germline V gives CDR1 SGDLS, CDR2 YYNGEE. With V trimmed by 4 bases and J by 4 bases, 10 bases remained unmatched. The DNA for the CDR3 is TGTGCCAGCAGCTCTCTCCGGGGGGGCCTTTACAATGAGCAGTTCTTC. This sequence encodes CASSSLRGGLYNEQFF.

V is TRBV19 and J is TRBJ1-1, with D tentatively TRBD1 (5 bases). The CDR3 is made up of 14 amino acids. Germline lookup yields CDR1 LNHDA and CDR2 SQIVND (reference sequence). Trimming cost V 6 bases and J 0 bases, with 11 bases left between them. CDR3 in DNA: TGTGCCAGTAGCCCTGCGGGGCTGAACACTGAAGCTTTCTTT. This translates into CASSPAGLNTEAFF.

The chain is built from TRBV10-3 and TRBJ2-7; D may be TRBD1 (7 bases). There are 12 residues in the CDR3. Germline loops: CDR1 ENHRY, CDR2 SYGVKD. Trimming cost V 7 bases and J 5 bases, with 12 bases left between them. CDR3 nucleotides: TGTGCCATCACCCAGGGGGGTAACGAGCAGTACTTC. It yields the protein CAITQGGNEQYF.

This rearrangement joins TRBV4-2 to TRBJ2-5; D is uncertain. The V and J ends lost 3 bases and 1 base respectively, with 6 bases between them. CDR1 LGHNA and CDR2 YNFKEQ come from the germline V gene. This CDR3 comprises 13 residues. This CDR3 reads CASSQRFQETQYF. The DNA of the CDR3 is TGTGCCAGCAGCCAGCGTTTCCAAGAGACCCAGTACTTC.

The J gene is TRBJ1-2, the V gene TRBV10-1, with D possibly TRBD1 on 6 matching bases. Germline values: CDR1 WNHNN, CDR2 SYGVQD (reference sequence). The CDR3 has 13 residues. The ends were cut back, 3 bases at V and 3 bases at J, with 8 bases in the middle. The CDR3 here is CASSERTDYGYTF. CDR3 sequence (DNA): TGCGCCAGCAGTGAACGGACAGACTATGGCTACACCTTC.

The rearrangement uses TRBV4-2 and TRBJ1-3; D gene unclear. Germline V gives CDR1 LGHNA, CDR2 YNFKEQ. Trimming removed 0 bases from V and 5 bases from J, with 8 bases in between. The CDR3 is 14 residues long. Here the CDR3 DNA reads TGTGCCAGCAGCCAAGATCATCCCCGAAACACCATATATTTT. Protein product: CASSQDHPRNTIYF.

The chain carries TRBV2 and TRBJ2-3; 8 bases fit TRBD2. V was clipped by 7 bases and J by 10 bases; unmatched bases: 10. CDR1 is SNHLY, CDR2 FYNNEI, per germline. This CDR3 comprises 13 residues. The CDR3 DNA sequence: TGTGCCAGCAACGGACTAGCCCTTAGTGCGCAGTATTTT. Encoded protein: CASNGLALSAQYF.

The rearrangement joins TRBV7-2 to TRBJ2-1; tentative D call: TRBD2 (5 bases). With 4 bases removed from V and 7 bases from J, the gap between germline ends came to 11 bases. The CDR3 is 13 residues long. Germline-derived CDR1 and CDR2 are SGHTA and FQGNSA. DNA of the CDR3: TGTGCCAGCAGCTCCGCTAGCTATAATGAGCAGTTCTTC. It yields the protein CASSSASYNEQFF.

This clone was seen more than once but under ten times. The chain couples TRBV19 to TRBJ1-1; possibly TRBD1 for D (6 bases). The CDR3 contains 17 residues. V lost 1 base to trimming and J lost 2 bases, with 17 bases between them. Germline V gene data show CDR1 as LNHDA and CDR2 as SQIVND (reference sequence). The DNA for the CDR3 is TGTGCCAGTAGTATAGTAGGGGGGGAACAGGCCAACACTGAAGCTTTCTTT. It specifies CASSIVGGEQANTEAFF.

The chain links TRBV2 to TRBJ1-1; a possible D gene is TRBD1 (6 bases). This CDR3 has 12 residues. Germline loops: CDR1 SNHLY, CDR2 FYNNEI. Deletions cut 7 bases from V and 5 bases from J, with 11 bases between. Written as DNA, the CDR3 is TGTGCCAGCATACAGGGACGGACTGAAGCTTTCTTT. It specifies CASIQGRTEAFF.

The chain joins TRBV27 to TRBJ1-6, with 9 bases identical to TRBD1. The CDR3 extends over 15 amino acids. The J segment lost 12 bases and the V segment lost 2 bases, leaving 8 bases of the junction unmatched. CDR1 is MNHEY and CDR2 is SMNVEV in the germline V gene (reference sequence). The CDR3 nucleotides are TGTGCCAGCAGTTTAGAGGGACAGGGCTTGGGACCCCTCCACTTT. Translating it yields CASSLEGQGLGPLHF.

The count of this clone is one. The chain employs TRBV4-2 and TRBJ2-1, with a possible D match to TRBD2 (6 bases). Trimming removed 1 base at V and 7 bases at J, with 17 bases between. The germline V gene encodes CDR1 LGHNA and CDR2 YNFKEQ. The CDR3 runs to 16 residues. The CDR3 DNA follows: TGTGCCAGCAGCCAAGGTGACCAACGGGGGAGGAATGAGCAGTTCTTC. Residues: CASSQGDQRGRNEQFF.

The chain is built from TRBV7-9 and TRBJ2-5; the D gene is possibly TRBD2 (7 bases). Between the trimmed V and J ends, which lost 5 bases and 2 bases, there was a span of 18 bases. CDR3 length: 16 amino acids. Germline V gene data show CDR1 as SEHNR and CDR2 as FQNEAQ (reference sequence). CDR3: CASSPGQLGGQETQYF. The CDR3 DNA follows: TGTGCCAGCAGCCCAGGACAGTTGGGAGGGCAAGAGACCCAGTACTTC.

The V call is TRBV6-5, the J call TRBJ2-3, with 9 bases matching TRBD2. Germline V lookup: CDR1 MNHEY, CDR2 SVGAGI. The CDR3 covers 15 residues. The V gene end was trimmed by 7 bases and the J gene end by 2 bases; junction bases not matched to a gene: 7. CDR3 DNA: TGTGCCAGCATCATGACTAGCGGTCCCACAGATACGCAGTATTTT. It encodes CASIMTSGPTDTQYF.

The DNA of the CDR3 is TGTGCCAGCGCCGGAAGCCGGAGGTCCACTGAAGCTTTCTTT. The encoded protein is CASAGSRRSTEAFF. The genes are TRBV2 and TRBJ1-1; D remains unclear. Germline values: CDR1 SNHLY, CDR2 FYNNEI. Trimming pared 8 bases from V and 4 bases from J, leaving 17 bases between. The length of the CDR3 is 14 residues. Full variable domain (missing parts from reference TRBV2 and TRBJ1-1): EPEVTQTPSHQVTQMGQEVILRCVPISNHLYFYWYRQILGQKVEFLVSFYNNEISEKSEIFDDQFSVERPDGSNFTLKIRSTKLEDSAMYFCASAGSRRSTEAFFGQGTRLTVV.

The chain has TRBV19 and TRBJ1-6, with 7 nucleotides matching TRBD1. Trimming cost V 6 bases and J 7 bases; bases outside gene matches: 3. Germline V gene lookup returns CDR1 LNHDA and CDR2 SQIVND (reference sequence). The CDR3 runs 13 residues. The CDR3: CASRDRTNSPLHF. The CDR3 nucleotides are TGTGCCAGTAGGGACAGGACCAATTCACCCCTCCACTTT.

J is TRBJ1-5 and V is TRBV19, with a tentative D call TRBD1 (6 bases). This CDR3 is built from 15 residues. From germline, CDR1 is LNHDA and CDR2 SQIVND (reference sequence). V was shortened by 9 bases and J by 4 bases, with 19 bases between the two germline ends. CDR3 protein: CASRKTGLGNQPQHF. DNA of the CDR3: TGTGCCAGCCGGAAGACAGGATTGGGTAATCAGCCCCAGCATTTT.

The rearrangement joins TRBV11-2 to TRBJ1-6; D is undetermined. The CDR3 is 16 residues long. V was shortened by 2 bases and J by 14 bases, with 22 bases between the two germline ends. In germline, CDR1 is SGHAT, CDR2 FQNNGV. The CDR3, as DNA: TGTGCCAGCAGCTTATTCCCTCGCGGGAAGAGTGGAGCCCTCCACTTT. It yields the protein CASSLFPRGKSGALHF.

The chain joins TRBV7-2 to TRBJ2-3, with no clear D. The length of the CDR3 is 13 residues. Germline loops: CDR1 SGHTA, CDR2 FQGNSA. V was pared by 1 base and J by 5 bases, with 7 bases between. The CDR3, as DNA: TGTGCCAGCAGCTTAGTGCGAGGAGATACGCAGTATTTT. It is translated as CASSLVRGDTQYF.

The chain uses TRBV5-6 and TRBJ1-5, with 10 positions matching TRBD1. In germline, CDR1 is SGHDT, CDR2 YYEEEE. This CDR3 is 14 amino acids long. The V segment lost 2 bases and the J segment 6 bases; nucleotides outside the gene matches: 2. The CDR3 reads CASSLDRGLQPQHF. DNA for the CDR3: TGTGCCAGCAGCTTAGACAGGGGGCTTCAGCCCCAGCATTTT.

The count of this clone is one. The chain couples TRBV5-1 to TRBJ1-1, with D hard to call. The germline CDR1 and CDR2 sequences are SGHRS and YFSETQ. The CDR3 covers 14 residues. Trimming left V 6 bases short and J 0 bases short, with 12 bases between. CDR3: CASNSDGLNTEAFF. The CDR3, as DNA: TGCGCCAGCAATTCGGATGGGCTGAACACTGAAGCTTTCTTT.

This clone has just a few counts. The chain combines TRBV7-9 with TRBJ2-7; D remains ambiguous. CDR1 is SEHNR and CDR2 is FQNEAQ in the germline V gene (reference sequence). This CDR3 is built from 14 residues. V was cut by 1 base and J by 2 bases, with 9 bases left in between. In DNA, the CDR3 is TGTGCCAGCAGCTTAGATCCAACAGCCTACGAGCAGTACTTC. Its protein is CASSLDPTAYEQYF.

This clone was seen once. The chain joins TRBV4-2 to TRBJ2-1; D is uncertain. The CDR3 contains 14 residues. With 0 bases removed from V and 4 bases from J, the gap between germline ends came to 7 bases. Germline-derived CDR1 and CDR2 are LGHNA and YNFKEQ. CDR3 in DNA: TGTGCCAGCAGCCAAGATGGTAGTTACAATGAGCAGTTCTTC. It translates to CASSQDGSYNEQFF.